This T cell receptor (beta chain) originates from a study of cytomegalovirus exposure and HLA in healthy donors (dated by TCRdb to the late 2010s). The study in broad terms: In an earlier analysis of 587 of the donors, 250 to 350 Gb of sequence data and 90 million to 120 million unique TCR beta sequences from 150 million to 200 million T cells were reported. An early release covering roughly 580 HLA-typed donors comprised about 310 gigabases of sequencing data and around 80 million unique TCR sequences. Donor age, sex, ethnicity and CMV serostatus were compiled together with the repertoire data. The genetic ancestry cluster associated with self-reported Caucasian donors included roughly 84% of the roughly 400 genotyped donors. Along with the 666-subject first cohort, a separate validation cohort of about 110 different subjects was used. In the later analysis, no new phenotypic data were used to find candidate immune exposures; instead, reliance was placed on TCR beta sequences and their occurrence across donors. Every discovery cohort repertoire had been produced on one sequencing platform. The aim of the study was to test whether cataloging public T cell receptors could identify signatures of past pathogen exposure. In an earlier analysis of more than 550 of the donors, high-throughput TCR beta sequencing was used to judge whether each TCR beta V gene segment behaved as functional or pseudogenic. A later genetic analysis took genome-wide SNP genotypes for about 55% of the roughly 700 donors and used that subset as a discovery cohort. Among roughly 370 genotyped donors of the cohort, an average of around 240,000 unique TCR beta nucleotide sequences were sequenced per donor, roughly a sixth of them non-productive. Several DR-DQ haplotypes were treated as single units for association and clustering because of strong linkage in the cohort. HLA typing included class I and class II loci at four-digit resolution. High-throughput TCR immunosequencing, statistical association of individual TCRs with disease status, and machine learning were combined to predict cytomegalovirus infection status. In a later analysis, previously published TCR beta repertoires from 500 to 750 donors were re-analyzed and high-resolution HLA genotyping was added so that TCR occurrence patterns could be studied. Using immunosequencing, the study profiled T cell repertoires from 500 to 800 subjects and related those repertoires to cytomegalovirus serostatus. Typing coverage differed by locus: A, B, C, DRB1 and DQB1 were typed in roughly 629-640 donors, DQA1 in 522, DPA1 in roughly 590, and DPB1 in around 440. Beyond this particular receptor, the publication reports: A total of around 150 TCR beta chains were listed by the study as associated with cytomegalovirus. V-gene and J-gene trimming of TCR beta chains was associated with a missense DCLRE1C variant in a later genetic analysis, and the association was replicated in an independent cohort. Because the 87-base-pair reads could not distinguish some IMGT-functional V segments, including TRBV6-2 and TRBV6-3, those segments were excluded. Most TCR sequences were seen in very few donors, while some public TCRs were found in many individuals. The authors suggested that the approach could potentially be generalized to other disease states and immunological phenotypes. A further reported finding was that TCR beta sequences accurately predicted the HLA-A and HLA-B alleles for most subjects in the first cohort. According to a later analysis, parvovirus B19, influenza, CMV and Epstein-Barr virus appeared linked to several top co-occurrence clusters. In this cohort, only TCR beta chains were sequenced, and detectable features were limited by the absence of alpha or paired-chain data. Immune exposure information for the cohort was limited to CMV serostatus. Specific HLA alleles were associated with 15,000 to 20,000 TCR beta sequences at a false discovery rate of 0.05 in a later analysis. A later analysis found that most CMV-associated TCR beta chains appeared HLA-restricted, with HLA associations seemingly driven largely by CMV exposure. A group of highly shared sequence variants was considered likely to be a technical artifact of the sequencing pipeline. HLA typing was unavailable for some donors at each locus, so association tests used only the typed subset. A later genetic analysis reported fewer N-insertions in productive TCRs among donors in an Asian-associated ancestry cluster than the approximately 670-donor mean. When HLA alleles, especially DR and DQ, strongly co-occurred, attributing TCR associations to individual alleles was difficult. In a later analysis, HLA-associated TCR beta chains showed more clonal expansion and lower generation probabilities than non-associated chains that were equally common. The presence/absence analyses assumed that sequencing depth was roughly uniform across donors, and that assumption may not be true. Correlated functional status among segregating V segments might be attributable to linkage disequilibrium, but an unknown experimental factor could not be ruled out. An earlier analysis of approximately 600 of the donors showed that most TCR beta V segments appeared in productive rearrangements either about 90% or about 30% of the time, which broadly matched IMGT annotations. About 15 rarely observed V segments, including chromosome 9 orphons, were excluded from the earlier analysis of almost 600 of the donors because counts were too low. According to a later analysis, TCR association rates differed among HLA loci, with DRB1 alleles showing the most associated TCRs and HLA-C alleles showing the fewest. A few of the identified cytomegalovirus-associated TCR beta chains were confirmed in vitro to be specific for cytomegalovirus antigens. In both the original and validation cohorts, the classifier was reported to diagnose cytomegalovirus status with high specificity and sensitivity.

Library preparation employed the immunoSEQ multiplex PCR assay. For the multiplex PCR, a mixture combining 60 forward primers for TCR Vbeta segments and 13 reverse primers for TCR Jbeta segments was used. The CDR3 region of rearranged TCR beta genes was amplified from genomic DNA with a multiplex PCR assay. The Illumina HiSeq System was used to sequence the amplified TCR beta libraries as 87-base-pair reads. The original methods were these. A later analysis counted 75 million to 100 million unique TCR beta chains across the 666 repertoires, and approximately 11 million of these chains were shared by at least two donors. A nearest-neighbor algorithm error-corrected the raw reads and collapsed the reads into unique sequences, merging closely related sequences to remove PCR and sequencing errors. CDR3 sequences were aligned to IMGT reference sequences to assign V, D and J gene segments. Each retained sequence needed at least a six-nucleotide match to both a V gene segment and a J gene segment. Rearrangements were classified as productive when the CDR3 lacked stop codons and remained in frame with V and J, and all other rearrangements were classified as non-productive. Following IMGT convention, CDR3 was defined as the stretch from the second conserved V-encoded cysteine to the conserved J-encoded phenylalanine. The earlier analysis of some 540 of the donors excluded any sequence lacking an unambiguous match to a single V gene segment. In an earlier analysis of approximately 500 of the donors, a V segment was called functional when productive rearrangements were above 56.7%, and segregating when the standard deviation between donors exceeded 5%. To diagnose cytomegalovirus status from the catalog of TCR beta chain sequences, a statistical classification framework was built. In a later analysis, TCR nucleotide sequences were compared against IMGT/GENE-DB human TR gene sequences so that V and J genes could be assigned. In a later analysis, CDR3 sequences and most-parsimonious VDJ recombination scenarios were assigned using the TCRdist pipeline. In a later analysis, every TCR beta chain was defined by the combination of its CDR3 amino acid sequence and its V-gene family, and reads without a unique V-gene family were dropped. To address suspected cross-contamination and a sequencing artifact, a later analysis removed approximately 600 highly shared, low-generation-probability nucleotide sequences. For each public chain, a later analysis derived a clonal expansion index from normalized ranks of inferred template counts within each repertoire. In a later analysis, generation probabilities were computed with a VDJ recombination model fitted to out-of-frame rearrangements, and the resulting probabilities were checked against IGoR. In a later analysis, TCR-TCR, TCR-HLA and TCR-CMV co-occurrence was scored with hypergeometric tests, and a repertoire-size bias correction was applied to TCR pairs. In a later analysis, false discovery rates were estimated by permuting HLA or CMV assignments 20 times. A later analysis grouped co-occurring TCRs with DBSCAN, adding TCRdist sequence similarity when clustering within HLA-allele-positive subsets. Repertoires with fewer than 30,000 or more than 120,000 public chains, plus five repertoires with anomalous nucleotide sharing, were excluded from co-occurrence clustering. This immuneACCESS table, as held by TCRdb, lists in-frame sequences with V and J called but not all clones. Of the missing ones, under half trace to an unresolved V gene in checked studies; the others have no known cause. D and trimming were read from the DNA, whereas the V and J calls and clone size are those reported in that table. This sample gives about 130,000 clones in total; roughly 70% of them show up just once. Roughly 4.5% of the sample is held by the ten biggest clonotypes.

Trimming removed 5 bases from V and 2 bases from J, leaving 21 bases between the germline ends. The CDR3 measures 17 amino acids from cysteine to phenylalanine. CDR3 DNA is the only sequence kept; it has 51 bases, read in frame from the first base. CDR1 SGHDN and CDR2 FVKESK are derived from the germline V gene. The cohort consisted of 666 healthy bone marrow donors. At the time of sampling, all cohort members were nominally healthy, though unrecorded immune exposures were likely present. The donor was CMV seropositive and was included in the group of 250 to 300 seropositive cohort members. A peripheral blood sample was provided by each donor, and peripheral blood mononuclear cells were used for TCR beta sequencing. Genomic DNA was extracted from the blood cell samples with the Qiagen DNeasy Blood Extraction Kit. As regards this clone: Its antigen has not been determined. Within one base of it there is no much larger clone, and no base qualities were kept.

In this chain, TRBV14 is recombined with TRBJ2-5; TRBD1 is a possible D gene, resting on 6 matching bases. This TCR derives from a man aged 18 to 29 in good health and CMV-seropositive. Sequenced: PBMCs. The CDR3 in this case is CASSSQGRGRFQETQYF. The sequenced DNA: TGTGCCAGCAGCTCGCAGGGCAGGGGAAGGTTTCAAGAGACCCAGTACTTC. With the rest looked up from the reference TRBV14 and TRBJ2-5 genes rather than sequenced, the full variable domain is EAGVTQFPSHSVIEKGQTVTLRCDPISGHDNLYWYRRVMGKEIKFLLHFVKESKQDESGMPNNRFLAERTGGTYSTLKVQPAELEDSGVYFCASSSQGRGRFQETQYFGPGTRLLVL.